This paragraph reports one TCR beta chain. The data belong to a study of blood T cell repertoires in COVID-19. Study-wide background: Acute-phase and convalescent COVID-19 samples originated in the United States, Italy and Spain. The cDNA or gDNA used as material had been derived from T cells, B-cell-depleted T cells, or PBMCs.

Authors' analysis steps: Scientists estimated how many nucleated cells there were by amplifying reference gene primers. Assay used: immunoSEQ multiplex PCR; TCRdb lists only in-frame clones, some missing. The V and J calls and the clone size are those of that table, but D and trimming were determined from the DNA. Here the sample spans a few hundred thousand clones, 80% to 90% being singletons. The CDR3 totals 13 residues. V lost 5 bases to trimming and J lost 0 bases, with 5 bases between them. Germline CDR1 SSHAT, CDR2 FNYEAQ (reference sequence). This sequence joins TRBV7-7 and TRBJ1-5; D is ambiguous. This TCR derives from a man in his fifties or sixties who had recovered from COVID-19. The material sequenced was peripheral blood. The CDR3: CASSGGSNQPQHF. CDR3 coding DNA: TGTGCCAGCAGCGGAGGTAGCAATCAGCCCCAGCATTTT.